This note documents a single T cell receptor (beta chain) sequence. The specificity of this receptor is unknown. The input lacks base qualities; no much larger clone sits a single base away. This specimen comes from a study of T cell responses to AZD1222 COVID-19 vaccine (dated by TCRdb to about 2021). In terms of the full investigation: A total of about 230 trial participants underwent TCR sequencing, of whom some 210 received two doses of AZD1222 and 26 received two doses of the MenACWY control vaccine. Trial participants were enrolled by age into 18-55, 56-69 and 70-plus year subgroups, with roughly 160, 29 and 62 TCR-sequenced participants respectively.

In the paper's terms, the time point label means: about 28 days (+/-7) after the second vaccine dose. AZD1222 recipients given second doses at about 4 weeks or at about 12 weeks were pooled, since spike-specific TCR depth and breadth were not found to differ between the two schedules. Vaccinee samples came from UK trials COV001 and COV002, including a single-blind randomized controlled phase 2/3 trial of AZD1222 (ChAdOx1 nCoV-19) in healthy adults. For TCRbeta chain sequencing, PBMC samples were collected from trial participants at day 0 and at day 28 after the second dose. The CDR3 regions of human TCRbeta chains were subjected to immunosequencing. As for the authors' bioinformatics: TCRs in the repertoires were matched against a reference library of SARS-CoV-2-specific TCRs that had been generated with the MIRA antigen-specificity platform. Breadth meant the fraction of unique TCRs that were SARS-CoV-2-associated, whereas depth meant the fraction of total T cells that were SARS-CoV-2-associated. Using the MIRA data, every spike-specific TCR was mapped to the spike region that the TCR reacted to and assigned to either a CD4 or a CD8 class. Log10-transformed breadth and depth values were compared by one-way ANOVA with Sidak's multiple comparisons tests. What TCRdb holds here is the immuneACCESS table cut down to in-frame rearrangements. Part of the clones is not present; checked against another copy, under half of the missing clones reflect an unresolved V gene, and the others are unexplained. V and J calls and clone size come straight from that table; D and trimming were deduced from the DNA. Across this sample there are 15,000 or so clones, with 84% seen only once. The ten largest clones capture about two fifths of the sample.

The full study reports these points: In the small 56-69-year group, the increase in depth fell short of significance, most likely because of low power. Spike-specific TCR breadth and depth rose significantly after two AZD1222 doses compared with day 0 and with MenACWY recipients. Participants were mostly white British, with more females than males. The authors suggested clonal diversity may have been underestimated. CD4 TCRs associated with the vaccine covered the entire spike protein, and the dominant responses were in regions 160-218 and 743-854. Because no samples from the day 14 peak response were available, repertoires could be characterized only after the peak T cell response. Reportedly, almost half of the unique spike-specific TCRs recognized epitopes lying outside the regions that are mutated in the B.1.351 and B.1.1.7 variants. Only five to seven AZD1222 recipients were SARS-CoV-2 seropositive at baseline, limiting conclusions about previously exposed vaccinees.

For CDR1 and CDR2, the germline V gene (reference sequence) lists GTSNPN and SVGIG. V lost 3 bases and J lost 2 bases; the stretch between them is 8 bases long. The CDR3 runs 12 amino acids, cysteine and phenylalanine included. The CDR3 DNA has 36 bases and is translated from base 1. This clonotype was sampled from an adult who received the AZD1222 COVID-19 vaccine. The chain employs TRBV30 and TRBJ2-7, with a tentative D gene TRBD1 over 5 matching bases. The sample was peripheral blood, taken 28 days after the second AZD1222 dose. The nucleotide sequence is given as TGTGCCTGGAGAGGGGTTACCTACGAGCAGTACTTC. This codes for CAWRGVTYEQYF.